This T cell receptor (beta chain) came from a study of cytomegalovirus exposure and HLA in healthy donors. A multiplex PCR was run with 60 Vbeta primers and 13 Jbeta primers. Sequenced by immunoSEQ multiplex PCR; TCRdb stores in-frame clones only, minus some. The profile shows around 230,000 clones, roughly 82% of them singletons. The CDR3 contains 13 residues. Germline values: CDR1 MNHEY, CDR2 SVGAGI. With V trimmed by 8 bases and J by 0 bases, 0 bases remained unmatched. The V and J genes are TRBV6-5 and TRBJ2-2, with 7 bases matching TRBD1. The sample taken for sequencing was PBMCs. This clonotype was sampled from a man in his forties in good health and CMV-seropositive. The CDR3 DNA is TGTGCCAGCGGGACAGCGAACACCGGGGAGCTGTTTTTT. Translation gives CASGTANTGELFF.